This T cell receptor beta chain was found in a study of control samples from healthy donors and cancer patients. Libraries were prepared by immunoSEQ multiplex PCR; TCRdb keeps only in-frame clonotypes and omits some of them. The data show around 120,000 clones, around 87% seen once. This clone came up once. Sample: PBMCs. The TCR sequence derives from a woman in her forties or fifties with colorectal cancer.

CDR3 amino acids: CASSLEANTDTQYF. The CDR3 DNA follows: TGTGCCAGCAGCTTGGAAGCCAACACAGATACGCAGTATTTT. The chain carries TRBV5-5 and TRBJ2-3, with D unresolved. CDR1 and CDR2 (germline): SGHKS, YYEKEE (reference sequence). V dropped 0 bases and J dropped 2 bases, with 7 bases sitting between them. This CDR3 has 14 residues. Looking up the rest from reference TRBV5-5 and TRBJ2-3 gives the full variable domain: DAGVTQSPTHLIKTRGQQVTLRCSPISGHKSVSWYQQVLGQGPQFIFQYYEKEERGRGNFPDRFSARQFPNYSSELNVNALLLGDSALYLCASSLEANTDTQYFGPGTRLTVL.